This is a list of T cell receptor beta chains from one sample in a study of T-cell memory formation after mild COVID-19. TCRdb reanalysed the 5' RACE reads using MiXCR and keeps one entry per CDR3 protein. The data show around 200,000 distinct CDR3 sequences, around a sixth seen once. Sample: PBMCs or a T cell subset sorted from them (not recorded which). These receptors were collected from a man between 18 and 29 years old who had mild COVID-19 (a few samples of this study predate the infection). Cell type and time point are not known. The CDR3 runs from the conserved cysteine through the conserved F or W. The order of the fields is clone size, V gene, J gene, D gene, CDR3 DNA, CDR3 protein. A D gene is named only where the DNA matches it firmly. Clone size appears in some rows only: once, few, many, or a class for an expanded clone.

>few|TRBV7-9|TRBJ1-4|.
TGTGCCAGCAGCCGGGATAATGAAAAACTGTTTTTT
CASSRDNEKLFF
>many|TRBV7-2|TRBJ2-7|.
TGTGCCAGCAGCCCACAGTACGAGCAGTACTTC
CASSPQYEQYF
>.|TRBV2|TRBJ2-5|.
TGTGCCAGCAGTGCCTCTCGGGGCCAAGAGACCCAGTACTTC
CASSASRGQETQYF
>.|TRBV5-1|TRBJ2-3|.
TGCGCCAGCAGCCCCTCAGACACAGATACGCAGTATTTT
CASSPSDTDTQYF
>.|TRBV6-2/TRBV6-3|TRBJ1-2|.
TGTGCCAGCAGTTACTCGCGGGGCCTAAATAAGGCCTATGGCTACACCTTC
CASSYSRGLNKAYGYTF
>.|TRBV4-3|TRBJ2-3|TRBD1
TGCGCCAGCAGCCAAGAAGTCGGGACAGGGGGCGCAAATACGCAGTATTTT
CASSQEVGTGGANTQYF
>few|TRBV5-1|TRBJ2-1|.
TGCGCCAGCACCCTGGGGACCGCTTGGGGCAATGAGCAGTTCTTC
CASTLGTAWGNEQFF
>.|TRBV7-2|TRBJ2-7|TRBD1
TGTGCCAGCACCCCGCGGGACAGGGTATACGAGCAGTACTTC
CASTPRDRVYEQYF
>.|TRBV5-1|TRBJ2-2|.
TGCGCCAGCAGCTTGGCCCTGGGGGGCGAGACCGGGGAGCTGTTTTTT
CASSLALGGETGELFF
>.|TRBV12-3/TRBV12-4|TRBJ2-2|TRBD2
TGTGCCAGCAGTTTCTCGGGCACAGCGGGAGTGGGGGAGCTGTTTTTT
CASSFSGTAGVGELFF
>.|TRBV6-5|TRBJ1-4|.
TGTGCCAGCCAGTTATCCCTGTTTTTT
CASQLSLFF
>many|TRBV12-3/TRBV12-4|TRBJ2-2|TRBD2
TGTGCCAGCAGTCCCCGGACGGGGGGGAACACCGGGGAGCTGTTTTTT
CASSPRTGGNTGELFF
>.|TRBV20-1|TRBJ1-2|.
TGCAGTGCTAGAGAACAGGCAGATGGCTACACCTTC
CSAREQADGYTF
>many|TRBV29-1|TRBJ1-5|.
TGCAGCGTAGGTCAGGGTAATCAGCCCCAGCATTTT
CSVGQGNQPQHF
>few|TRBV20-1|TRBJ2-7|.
TGCAGTGCTAGCCCCCCGAGGACCATCGGCTCCTACGAGCAGTACTTC
CSASPPRTIGSYEQYF
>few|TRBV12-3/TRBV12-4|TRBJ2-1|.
TGTGCCAGCCTTAAGGGAAGGCTGGCTAACAATGAGCAGTTCTTC
CASLKGRLANNEQFF
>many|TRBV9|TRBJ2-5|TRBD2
TGTGCCAGCAGCGCGGGTTTAGCGGGGGATGAGACCCAGTACTTC
CASSAGLAGDETQYF
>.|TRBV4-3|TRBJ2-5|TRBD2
TGCGCCAGCAGCCTGGGACTAGCGGGGGCAAACCAAGAGACCCAGTACTTC
CASSLGLAGANQETQYF
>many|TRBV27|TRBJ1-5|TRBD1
TGTGCCAGCAGTGGAACAGGGGGTCAGCCCCAGCATTTT
CASSGTGGQPQHF
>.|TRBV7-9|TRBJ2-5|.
TGTGCCAGCAGCTTAGCAGCTAAAGAGACCCAGTACTTC
CASSLAAKETQYF
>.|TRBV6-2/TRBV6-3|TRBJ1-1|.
TGTGCCAGCAGTTCGTACGAGGCCACGGGGTACGCTTTCTTT
CASSSYEATGYAFF
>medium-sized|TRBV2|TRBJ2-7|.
TGTGCCAGCACTCAGGGGGGACACCTATACGAGCAGTACTTC
CASTQGGHLYEQYF
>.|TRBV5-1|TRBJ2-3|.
TGCGCCAGCAGCCCCCGTGCGGCAGGTCTTTCGGATACGCAGTATTTT
CASSPRAAGLSDTQYF
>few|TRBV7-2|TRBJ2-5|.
TGTGCCAGCAGCTTAATACGACAAGAGACCCAGTACTTC
CASSLIRQETQYF
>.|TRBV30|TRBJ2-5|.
TGTGCCTGGAGCATGGGACCCAGGGGGACCCAGTACTTC
CAWSMGPRGTQYF
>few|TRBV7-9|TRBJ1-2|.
TGTGCCAGCAGCTTAGCCAATAACTATGGCTACACCTTC
CASSLANNYGYTF
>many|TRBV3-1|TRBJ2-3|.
TGTGCCAGCAGCCAAGTACTTGGCGTGACGCAGTATTTT
CASSQVLGVTQYF
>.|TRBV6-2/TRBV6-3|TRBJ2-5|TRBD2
TGTGCCACCGTAGCGGGGGGGAACCAAGAGACCCAGTACTTC
CATVAGGNQETQYF
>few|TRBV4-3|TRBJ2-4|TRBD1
TGCGCCAGCAGCCAAGATTGGGGACAGGAAAACATTCAGTACTTC
CASSQDWGQENIQYF
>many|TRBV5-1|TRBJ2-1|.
TGCGCCAGCAGCTTGGTAGCGGACAATGAGCAGTTCTTC
CASSLVADNEQFF
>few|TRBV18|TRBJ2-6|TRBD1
TGTGCCAGCAGGACAGGGACTGGGGCCAACGTCCTGACTTTC
CASRTGTGANVLTF
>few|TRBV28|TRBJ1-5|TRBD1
TGTGCCAGCAGTGATGGGACAGGGGCCTTGCCCCAGCATTTT
CASSDGTGALPQHF
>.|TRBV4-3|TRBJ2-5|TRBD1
TGCGCCAGCAGCCTTGAACCGGGACAGGGAGAGACCCAGTACTTC
CASSLEPGQGETQYF
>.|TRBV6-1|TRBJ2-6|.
TGTGCCAGCAGTGAATCCGGACAAAGCTCTGGGGCCAACGTCCTGACTTTC
CASSESGQSSGANVLTF
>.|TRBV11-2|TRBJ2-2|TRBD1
TGTGCCAGCAGCTCGCCGGGACAGGGGGCTGGCGGGGAGCTGTTTTTT
CASSSPGQGAGGELFF
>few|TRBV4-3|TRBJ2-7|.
TGCGCCAGCAGCCGAGAGACAGGTCTCTACGAGCAGTACTTC
CASSRETGLYEQYF
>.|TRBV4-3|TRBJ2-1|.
TGCGCCAGCAGCCAAGATCGACGACTCCCGGGAGAGTTCTTC
CASSQDRRLPGEFF
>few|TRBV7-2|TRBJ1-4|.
TGTGCCAGCAGCCTGACTATAGGGGGGAGTGAAAAACTGTTTTTT
CASSLTIGGSEKLFF
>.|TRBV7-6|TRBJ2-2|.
TGTGCCAGCAGCCGGGACCTCGATACCGGGGAGCTGTTTTTT
CASSRDLDTGELFF
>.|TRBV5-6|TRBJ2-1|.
TGTGCCAGCAGCTTGTACCAGGTAGGGAATGAGCAGTTCTTC
CASSLYQVGNEQFF
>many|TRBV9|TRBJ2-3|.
TGTGCCAGCAGCGTAGTACCGGTCCCGGATACGCAGTATTTT
CASSVVPVPDTQYF
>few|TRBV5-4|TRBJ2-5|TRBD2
TGTGCCAGCAGCCTAGCGGGGAGCGGGATGGAGACCCAGTACTTC
CASSLAGSGMETQYF
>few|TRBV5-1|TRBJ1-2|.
TGCGCCAGCAGCTTGGTAACCGGGGCAACGGGCTATGGCTACACCTTC
CASSLVTGATGYGYTF
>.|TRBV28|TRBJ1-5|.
TGTGCCAGCAGTTTGAGTACAGGTTCGCAGCCCCAGCATTTT
CASSLSTGSQPQHF
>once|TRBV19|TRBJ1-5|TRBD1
TGTGCCAGTAGGGACAGGGACCCCCAGCCCCAGCATTTT
CASRDRDPQPQHF
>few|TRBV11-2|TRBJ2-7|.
TGTGCCAGCAGCTTAAGCGGGACAGACTCCTACGAGCAGTACTTC
CASSLSGTDSYEQYF
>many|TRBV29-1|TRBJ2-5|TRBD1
TGCAGCGTTGAAGGACAGGGGGCCCAAGAGACCCAGTACTTC
CSVEGQGAQETQYF
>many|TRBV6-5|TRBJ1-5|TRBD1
TGTGCCAGCAGTCGGACAGGGAGCAATCAGCCCCAGCATTTT
CASSRTGSNQPQHF
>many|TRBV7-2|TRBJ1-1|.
TGTGCCAGCAGCGCTCAGGGGAACACTGAAGCTTTCTTT
CASSAQGNTEAFF
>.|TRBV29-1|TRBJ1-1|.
TGCAGCGTTGTCCGGGTATATGACACTGAAGCTTTCTTT
CSVVRVYDTEAFF
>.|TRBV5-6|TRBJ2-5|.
TGTGCCAGCAGCTTGTACGGGGCCGGAGAGACCCAGTACTTC
CASSLYGAGETQYF
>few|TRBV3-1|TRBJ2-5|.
TGTGCCAGCAGCTACGGTGGGGGGACCCAGTACTTC
CASSYGGGTQYF
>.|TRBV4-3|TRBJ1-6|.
TGCGCCAGTAATGAAGGGCAGGCTTCACCCCTCCACTTT
CASNEGQASPLHF
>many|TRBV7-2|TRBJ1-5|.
TGTGCCAGCAGCTTAGACGGGGGTGGCAATCAGCCCCAGCATTTT
CASSLDGGGNQPQHF